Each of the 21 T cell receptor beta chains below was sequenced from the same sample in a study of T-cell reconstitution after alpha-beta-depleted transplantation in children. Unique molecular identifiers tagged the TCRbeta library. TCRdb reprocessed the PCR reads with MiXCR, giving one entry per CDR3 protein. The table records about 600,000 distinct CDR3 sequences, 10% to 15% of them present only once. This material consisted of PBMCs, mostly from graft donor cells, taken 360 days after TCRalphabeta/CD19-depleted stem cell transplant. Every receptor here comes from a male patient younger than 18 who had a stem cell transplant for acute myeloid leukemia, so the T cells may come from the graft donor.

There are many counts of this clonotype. This CDR3 is CSARGGSKNEQFF. The CDR3, as DNA: TGCAGTGCTAGAGGCGGGAGTAAAAATGAGCAGTTCTTC. The chain recombines TRBV20-1 with TRBJ2-1, with 7 bases matching TRBD2. This CDR3 is built from 13 residues. Germline lookup yields CDR1 DFQATT and CDR2 SNEGSKA (reference sequence). V lost 1 base, J lost 7 bases, and 4 bases stayed unmatched.

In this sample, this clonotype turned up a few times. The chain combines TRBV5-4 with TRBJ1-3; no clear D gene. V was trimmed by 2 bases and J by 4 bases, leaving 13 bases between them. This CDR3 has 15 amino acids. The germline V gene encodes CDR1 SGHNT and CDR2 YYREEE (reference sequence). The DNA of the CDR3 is TGTGCCAGCAGCTTCGGCCTGAGCGCCGGAAACACCATATATTTT. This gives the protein CASSFGLSAGNTIYF.

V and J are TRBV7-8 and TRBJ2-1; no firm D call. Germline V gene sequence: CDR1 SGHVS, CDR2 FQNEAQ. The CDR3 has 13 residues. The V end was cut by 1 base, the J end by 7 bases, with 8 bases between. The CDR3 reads CASSLGAKNEQFF. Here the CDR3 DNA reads TGTGCCAGCAGCTTAGGGGCTAAGAATGAGCAGTTCTTC. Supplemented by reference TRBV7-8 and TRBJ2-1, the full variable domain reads GAGVSQSPRYKVAKRGQDVALRCDPISGHVSLFWYQQALGQGPEFLTYFQNEAQLDKSGLPSDRFFAERPEGSVSTLKIQRTQQEDSAVYLCASSLGAKNEQFFGPGTRLTVL.

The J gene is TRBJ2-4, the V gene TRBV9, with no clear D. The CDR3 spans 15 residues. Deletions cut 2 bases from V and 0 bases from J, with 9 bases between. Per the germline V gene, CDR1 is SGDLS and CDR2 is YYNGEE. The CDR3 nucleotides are TGTGCCAGCAGCGTTACAGCACTAGCCAAAAACATTCAGTACTTC. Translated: CASSVTALAKNIQYF.

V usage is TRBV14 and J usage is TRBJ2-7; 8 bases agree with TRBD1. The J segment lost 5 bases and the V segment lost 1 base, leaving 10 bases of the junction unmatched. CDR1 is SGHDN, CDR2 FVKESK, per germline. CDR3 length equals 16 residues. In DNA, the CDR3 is TGTGCCAGCAGCCAAGTTATCGGACAGGGTCTGAACGAGCAGTACTTC. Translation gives CASSQVIGQGLNEQYF. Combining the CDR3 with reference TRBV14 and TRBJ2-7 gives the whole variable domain EAGVTQFPSHSVIEKGQTVTLRCDPISGHDNLYWYRRVMGKEIKFLLHFVKESKQDESGMPNNRFLAERTGGTYSTLKVQPAELEDSGVYFCASSQVIGQGLNEQYFGPGTRLTVT.

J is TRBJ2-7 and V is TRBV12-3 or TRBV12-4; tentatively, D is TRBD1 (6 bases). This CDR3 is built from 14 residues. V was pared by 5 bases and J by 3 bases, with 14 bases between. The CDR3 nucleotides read TGTGCCAGCAGTCCATCGGGACACGGCTACGAGCAGTACTTC. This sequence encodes CASSPSGHGYEQYF.

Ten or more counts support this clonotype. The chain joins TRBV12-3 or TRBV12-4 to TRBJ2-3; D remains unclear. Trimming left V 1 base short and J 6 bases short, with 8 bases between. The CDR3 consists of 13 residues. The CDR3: CASSLVPRDTQYF. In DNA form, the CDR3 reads TGTGCCAGCAGTTTAGTCCCGAGGGATACGCAGTATTTT.

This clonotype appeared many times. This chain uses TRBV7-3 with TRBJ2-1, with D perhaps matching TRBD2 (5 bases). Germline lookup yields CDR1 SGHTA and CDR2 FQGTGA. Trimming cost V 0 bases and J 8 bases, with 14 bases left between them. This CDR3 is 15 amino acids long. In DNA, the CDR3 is TGTGCCAGCAGCTTAACTCATGGTGAGGGCCATGAGCAGTTCTTC. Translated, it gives CASSLTHGEGHEQFF.

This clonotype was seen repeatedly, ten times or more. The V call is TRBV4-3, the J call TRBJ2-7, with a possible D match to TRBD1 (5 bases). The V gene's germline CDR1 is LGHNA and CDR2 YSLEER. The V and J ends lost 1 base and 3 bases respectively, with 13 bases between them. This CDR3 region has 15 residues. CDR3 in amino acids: CASSQVLAGHYEQYF. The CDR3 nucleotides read TGCGCCAGCAGCCAAGTGCTGGCAGGGCACTACGAGCAGTACTTC.

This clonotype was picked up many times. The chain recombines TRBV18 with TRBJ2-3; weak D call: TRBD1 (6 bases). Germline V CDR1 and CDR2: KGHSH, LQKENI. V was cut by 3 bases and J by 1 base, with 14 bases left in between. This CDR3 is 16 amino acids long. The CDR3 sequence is CASSPIQGTGTDTQYF. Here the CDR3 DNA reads TGTGCCAGCTCACCCATACAGGGAACTGGCACAGATACGCAGTATTTT. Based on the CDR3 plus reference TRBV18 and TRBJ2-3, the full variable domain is NAGVMQNPRHLVRRRGQEARLRCSPMKGHSHVYWYRQLPEEGLKFMVYLQKENIIDESGMPKERFSAEFPKEGPSILRIQQVVRGDSAAYFCASSPIQGTGTDTQYFGPGTRLTVL.

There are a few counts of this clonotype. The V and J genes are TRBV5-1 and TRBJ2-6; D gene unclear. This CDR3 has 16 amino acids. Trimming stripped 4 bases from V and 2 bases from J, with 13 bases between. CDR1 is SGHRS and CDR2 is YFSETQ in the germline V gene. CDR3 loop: CASSPGLKAGANVLTF. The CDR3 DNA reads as TGCGCCAGCAGCCCTGGATTAAAGGCTGGGGCCAACGTCCTGACTTTC. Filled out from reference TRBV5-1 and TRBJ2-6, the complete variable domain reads KAGVTQTPRYLIKTRGQQVTLSCSPISGHRSVSWYQQTPGQGLQFLFEYFSETQRNKGNFPGRFSGRQFSNSRSEMNVSTLELGDSALYLCASSPGLKAGANVLTFGAGSRLTVL.

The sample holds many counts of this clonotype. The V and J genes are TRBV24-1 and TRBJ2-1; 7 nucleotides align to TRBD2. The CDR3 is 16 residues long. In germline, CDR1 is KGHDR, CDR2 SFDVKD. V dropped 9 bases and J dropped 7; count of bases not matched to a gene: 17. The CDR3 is CATRSGGLNQGNEQFF. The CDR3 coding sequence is TGTGCCACCCGCTCGGGGGGACTCAATCAAGGGAATGAGCAGTTCTTC.

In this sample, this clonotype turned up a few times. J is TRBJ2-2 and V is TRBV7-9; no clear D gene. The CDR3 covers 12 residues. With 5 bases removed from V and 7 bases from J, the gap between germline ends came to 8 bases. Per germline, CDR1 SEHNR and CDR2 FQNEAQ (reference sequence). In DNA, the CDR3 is TGTGCCAGCAGCGTCCGAGTCGGGGAGCTGTTTTTT. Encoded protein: CASSVRVGELFF.

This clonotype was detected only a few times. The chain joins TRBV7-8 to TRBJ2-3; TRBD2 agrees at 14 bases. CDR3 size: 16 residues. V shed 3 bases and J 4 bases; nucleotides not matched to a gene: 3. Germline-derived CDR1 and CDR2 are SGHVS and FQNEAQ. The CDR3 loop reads CASSLTSGRAADTQYF. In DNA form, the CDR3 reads TGTGCCAGCAGCTTGACTAGCGGGAGGGCGGCAGATACGCAGTATTTT. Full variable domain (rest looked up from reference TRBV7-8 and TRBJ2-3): GAGVSQSPRYKVAKRGQDVALRCDPISGHVSLFWYQQALGQGPEFLTYFQNEAQLDKSGLPSDRFFAERPEGSVSTLKIQRTQQEDSAVYLCASSLTSGRAADTQYFGPGTRLTVL.

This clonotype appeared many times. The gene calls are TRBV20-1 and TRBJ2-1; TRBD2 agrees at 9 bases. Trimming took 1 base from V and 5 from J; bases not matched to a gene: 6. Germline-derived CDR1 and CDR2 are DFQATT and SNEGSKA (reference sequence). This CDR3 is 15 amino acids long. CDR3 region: CSARGTSGPNNEQFF. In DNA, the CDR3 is TGCAGTGCTAGAGGAACTAGCGGGCCCAACAATGAGCAGTTCTTC.

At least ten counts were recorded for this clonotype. The CDR3 protein is CASSPKTGEETQYF. CDR3 nucleotides: TGTGCCAGCAGCCCTAAGACAGGGGAGGAGACCCAGTACTTC. The genes are TRBV7-8 and TRBJ2-5; 8 bases are a match to TRBD1. Germline V CDR1 and CDR2: SGHVS, FQNEAQ. The CDR3 covers 14 residues. V lost 5 bases and J lost 5; bases outside the gene matches: 7.

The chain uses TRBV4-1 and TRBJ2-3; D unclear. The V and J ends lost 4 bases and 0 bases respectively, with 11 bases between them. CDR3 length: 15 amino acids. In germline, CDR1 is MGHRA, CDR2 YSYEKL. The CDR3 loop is CASSPRYKSTDTQYF. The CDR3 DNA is TGCGCCAGCAGCCCCAGATACAAGAGCACAGATACGCAGTATTTT.

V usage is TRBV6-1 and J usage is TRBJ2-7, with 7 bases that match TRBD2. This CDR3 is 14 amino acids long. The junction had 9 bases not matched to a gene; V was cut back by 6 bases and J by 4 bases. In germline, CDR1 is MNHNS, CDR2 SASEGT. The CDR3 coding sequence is TGTGCCAGCAGCAAAAGCGGGATTACTTACGAGCAGTACTTC. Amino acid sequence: CASSKSGITYEQYF.

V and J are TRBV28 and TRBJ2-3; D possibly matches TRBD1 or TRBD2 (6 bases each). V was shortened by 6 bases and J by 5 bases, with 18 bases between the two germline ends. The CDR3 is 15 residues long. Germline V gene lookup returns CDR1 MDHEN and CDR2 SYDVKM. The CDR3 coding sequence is TGTGCCAGCAGCCTACCTTTTCGGGGGCAAGATACGCAGTATTTT. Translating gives CASSLPFRGQDTQYF. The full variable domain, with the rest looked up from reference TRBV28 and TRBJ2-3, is DVKVTQSSRYLVKRTGEKVFLECVQDMDHENMFWYRQDPGLGLRLIYFSYDVKMKEKGDIPEGYSVSREKKERFSLILESASTNQTSMYLCASSLPFRGQDTQYFGPGTRLTVL.

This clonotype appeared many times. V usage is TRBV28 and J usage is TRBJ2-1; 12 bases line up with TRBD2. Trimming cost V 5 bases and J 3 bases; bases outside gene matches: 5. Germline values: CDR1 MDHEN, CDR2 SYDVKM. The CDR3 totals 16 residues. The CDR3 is CASSPWTSGDYNEQFF. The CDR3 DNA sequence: TGTGCCAGCAGTCCATGGACTAGCGGGGACTACAATGAGCAGTTCTTC. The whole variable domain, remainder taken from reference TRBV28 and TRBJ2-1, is DVKVTQSSRYLVKRTGEKVFLECVQDMDHENMFWYRQDPGLGLRLIYFSYDVKMKEKGDIPEGYSVSREKKERFSLILESASTNQTSMYLCASSPWTSGDYNEQFFGPGTRLTVL.

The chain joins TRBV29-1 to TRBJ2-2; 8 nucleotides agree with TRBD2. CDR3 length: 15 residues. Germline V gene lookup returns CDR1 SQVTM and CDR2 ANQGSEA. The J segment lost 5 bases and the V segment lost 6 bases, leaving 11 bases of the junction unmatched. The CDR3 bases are TGCAGCGTCGGGGGGGCAGCGGGAGTGACCGGGGAGCTGTTTTTT. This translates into CSVGGAAGVTGELFF.